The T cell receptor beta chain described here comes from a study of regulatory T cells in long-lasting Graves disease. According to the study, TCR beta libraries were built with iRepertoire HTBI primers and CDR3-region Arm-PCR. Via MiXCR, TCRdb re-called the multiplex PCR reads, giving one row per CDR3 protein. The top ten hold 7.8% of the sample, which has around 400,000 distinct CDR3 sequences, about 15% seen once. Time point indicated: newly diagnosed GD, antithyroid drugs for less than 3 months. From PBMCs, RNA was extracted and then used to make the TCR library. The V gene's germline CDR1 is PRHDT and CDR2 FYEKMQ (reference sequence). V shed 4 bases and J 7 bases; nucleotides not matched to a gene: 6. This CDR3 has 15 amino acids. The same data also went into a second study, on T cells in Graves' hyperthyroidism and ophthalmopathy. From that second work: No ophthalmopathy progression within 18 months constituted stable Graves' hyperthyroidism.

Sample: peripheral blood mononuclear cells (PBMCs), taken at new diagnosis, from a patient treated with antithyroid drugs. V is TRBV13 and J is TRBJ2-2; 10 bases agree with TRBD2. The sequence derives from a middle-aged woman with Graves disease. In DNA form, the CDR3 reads TGTGCCAGCAGCTCTCCGGGACTAGCGAGCGGGGAGCTGTTTTTT. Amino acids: CASSSPGLASGELFF. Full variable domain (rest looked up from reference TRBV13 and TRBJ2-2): AAGVIQSPRHLIKEKRETATLKCYPIPRHDTVYWYQQGPGQDPQFLISFYEKMQSDKGSIPDRFSAQQFSDYHSELNMSSLELGDSALYFCASSSPGLASGELFFGEGSRLTVL.